The following is a T cell receptor (beta chain) sequence with its context. Its antigen remains unknown. This specimen comes from a study of beta chain features in type 1 diabetes. Germline V lookup: CDR1 MNHNY, CDR2 SVGAGI (reference sequence). The CDR3 is 15 residues long. V dropped 2 bases and J dropped 1 base, with 9 bases sitting between them. Sequenced material consisted of expressed TCRB transcripts (all of the isolated RNA was reverse transcribed). The table came from immunoSEQ multiplex PCR; TCRdb's copy has only in-frame clones and leaves some out. The repertoire consists of under 900,000 clones, with roughly 15% occurring once and the leading ten covering about 0.02%. Points from the study as a whole: When VDJ junctions were examined, type 1 diabetes patients showed fewer insertions and more deletions. Patients showed naive, central memory and Treg TCRB repertoires that appeared more similar than those of healthy donors.

This clonotype was obtained from a young woman in good health. The material sequenced was naive CD4+ T cells from blood. The chain links TRBV6-6 to TRBJ2-1; D may be TRBD2 (5 bases). CDR3 sequence: CASSYRSGSYNEQFF. The DNA for the CDR3 is TGTGCCAGCAGTTACCGGTCGGGATCCTACAATGAGCAGTTCTTC.